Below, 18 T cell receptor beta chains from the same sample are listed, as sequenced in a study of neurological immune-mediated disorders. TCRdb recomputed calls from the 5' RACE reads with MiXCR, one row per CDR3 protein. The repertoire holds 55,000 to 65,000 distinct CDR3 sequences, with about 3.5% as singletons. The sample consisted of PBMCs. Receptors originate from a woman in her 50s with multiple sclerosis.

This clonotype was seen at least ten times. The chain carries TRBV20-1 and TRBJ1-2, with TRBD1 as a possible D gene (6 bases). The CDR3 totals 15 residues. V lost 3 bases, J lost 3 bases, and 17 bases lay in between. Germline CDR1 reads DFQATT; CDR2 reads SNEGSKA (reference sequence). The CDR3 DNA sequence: TGCAGTGCTAGCCCAGGGGCGAGCGTAGACTATGGCTACACCTTC. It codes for CSASPGASVDYGYTF.

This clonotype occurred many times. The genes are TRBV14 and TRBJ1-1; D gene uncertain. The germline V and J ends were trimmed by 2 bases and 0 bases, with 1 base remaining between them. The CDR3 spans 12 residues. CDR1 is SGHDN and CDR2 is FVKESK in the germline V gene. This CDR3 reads CASSQLNTEAFF. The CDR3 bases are TGTGCCAGCAGCCAACTGAACACTGAAGCTTTCTTT. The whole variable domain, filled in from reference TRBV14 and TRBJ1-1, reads EAGVTQFPSHSVIEKGQTVTLRCDPISGHDNLYWYRRVMGKEIKFLLHFVKESKQDESGMPNNRFLAERTGGTYSTLKVQPAELEDSGVYFCASSQLNTEAFFGQGTRLTVV.

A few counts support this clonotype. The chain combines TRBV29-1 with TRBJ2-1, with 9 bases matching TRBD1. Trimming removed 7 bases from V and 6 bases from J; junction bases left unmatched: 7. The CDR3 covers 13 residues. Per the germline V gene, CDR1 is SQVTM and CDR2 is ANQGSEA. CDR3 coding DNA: TGCAGCGCGACAGGGGGGGGGTTCAATGAGCAGTTCTTC. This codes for CSATGGGFNEQFF.

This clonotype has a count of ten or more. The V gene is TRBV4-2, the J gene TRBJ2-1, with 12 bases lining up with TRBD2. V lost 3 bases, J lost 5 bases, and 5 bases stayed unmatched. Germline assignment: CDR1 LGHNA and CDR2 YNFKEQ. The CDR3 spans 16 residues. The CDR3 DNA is TGTGCCAGCAGCCAGGATCTAGCGGGAGGGGACAATGAGCAGTTCTTC. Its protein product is CASSQDLAGGDNEQFF.

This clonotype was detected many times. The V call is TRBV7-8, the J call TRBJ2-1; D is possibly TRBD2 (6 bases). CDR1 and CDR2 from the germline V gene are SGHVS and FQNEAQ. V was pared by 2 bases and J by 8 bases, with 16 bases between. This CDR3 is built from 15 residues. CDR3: CASSLHRAPGDEQFF. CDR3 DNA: TGTGCCAGCAGCTTACATAGGGCCCCGGGGGATGAGCAGTTCTTC.

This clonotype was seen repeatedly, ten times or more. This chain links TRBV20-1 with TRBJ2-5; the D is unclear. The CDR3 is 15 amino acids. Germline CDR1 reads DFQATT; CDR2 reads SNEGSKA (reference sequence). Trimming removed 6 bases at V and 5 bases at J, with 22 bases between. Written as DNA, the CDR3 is TGCAGTGCCCCAGACGGCTCGTCCCCTCGGGAGACCCAGTACTTC. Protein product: CSAPDGSSPRETQYF.

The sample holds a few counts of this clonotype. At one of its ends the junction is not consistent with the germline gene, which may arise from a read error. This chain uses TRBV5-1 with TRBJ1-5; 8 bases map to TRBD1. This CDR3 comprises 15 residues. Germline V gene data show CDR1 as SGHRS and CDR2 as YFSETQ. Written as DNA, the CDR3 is TGCGCCAGCAGCTTAATGACAGGGGACAATCAGCCCCAGAATTTT. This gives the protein CASSLMTGDNQPQNF.

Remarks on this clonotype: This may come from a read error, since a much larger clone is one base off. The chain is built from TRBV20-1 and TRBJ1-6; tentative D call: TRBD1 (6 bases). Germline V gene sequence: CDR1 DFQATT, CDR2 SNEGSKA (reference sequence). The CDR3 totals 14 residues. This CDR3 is CSVRTEHYNSPLNF. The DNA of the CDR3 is TGCAGTGTAAGGACAGAACACTATAATTCACCCCTCAACTTT.

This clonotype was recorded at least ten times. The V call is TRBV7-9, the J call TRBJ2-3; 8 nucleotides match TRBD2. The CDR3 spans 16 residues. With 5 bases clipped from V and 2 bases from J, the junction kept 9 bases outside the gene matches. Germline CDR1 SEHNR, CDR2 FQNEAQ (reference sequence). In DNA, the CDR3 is TGTGCCAGCAGCCTACTAGCGGCAAGTCTCACAGATACGCAGTATTTT. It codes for CASSLLAASLTDTQYF.

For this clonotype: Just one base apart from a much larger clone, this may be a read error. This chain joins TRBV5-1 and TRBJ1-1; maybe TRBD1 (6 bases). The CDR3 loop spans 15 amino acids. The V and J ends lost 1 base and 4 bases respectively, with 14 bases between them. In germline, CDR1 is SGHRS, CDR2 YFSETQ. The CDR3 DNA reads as TGCGCCAGCAGCTTGAGGGCCATAGGGGGCACTGAAGCTTTCTTT. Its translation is CASSLRAIGGTEAFF.

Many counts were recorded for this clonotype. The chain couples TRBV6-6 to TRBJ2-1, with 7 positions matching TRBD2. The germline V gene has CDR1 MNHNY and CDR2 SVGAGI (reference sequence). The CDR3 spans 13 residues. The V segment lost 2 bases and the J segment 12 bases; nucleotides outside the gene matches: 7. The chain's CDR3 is CASSYGQGGRQFF. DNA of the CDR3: TGTGCCAGCAGTTACGGTCAGGGAGGGAGGCAGTTCTTC.

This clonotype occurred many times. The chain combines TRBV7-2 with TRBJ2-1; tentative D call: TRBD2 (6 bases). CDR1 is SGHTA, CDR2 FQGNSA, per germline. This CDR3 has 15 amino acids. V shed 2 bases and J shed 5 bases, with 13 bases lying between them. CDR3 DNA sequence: TGTGCCAGCAGCTTAAGGTCCGGAGGGGACAATGAGCAGTTCTTC. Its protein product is CASSLRSGGDNEQFF.

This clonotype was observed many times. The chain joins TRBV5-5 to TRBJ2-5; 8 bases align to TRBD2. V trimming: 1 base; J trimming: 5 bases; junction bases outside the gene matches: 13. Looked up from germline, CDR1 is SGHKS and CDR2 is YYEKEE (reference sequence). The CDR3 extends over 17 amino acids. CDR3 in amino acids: CASSLFKAGVSGETQYF. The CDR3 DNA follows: TGTGCCAGCAGCTTGTTCAAAGCGGGAGTAAGCGGGGAGACCCAGTACTTC.

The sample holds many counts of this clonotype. CDR3 sequence reads: CASSQDINTGELFF. The CDR3 DNA reads TGCGCCAGCAGCCAAGACATTAACACCGGGGAGCTGTTTTTT. The rearrangement joins TRBV4-3 to TRBJ2-2, with D uncertain. The germline V gene encodes CDR1 LGHNA and CDR2 YSLEER. V gave up 0 bases and J gave up 2 bases, with 4 bases separating them. CDR3 size: 14 residues.

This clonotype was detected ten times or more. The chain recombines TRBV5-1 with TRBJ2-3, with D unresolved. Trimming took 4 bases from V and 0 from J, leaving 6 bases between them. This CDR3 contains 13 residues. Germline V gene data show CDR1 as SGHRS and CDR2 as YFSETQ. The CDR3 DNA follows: TGCGCCAGCAGCCTCCCGAGCACAGATACGCAGTATTTT. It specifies CASSLPSTDTQYF.

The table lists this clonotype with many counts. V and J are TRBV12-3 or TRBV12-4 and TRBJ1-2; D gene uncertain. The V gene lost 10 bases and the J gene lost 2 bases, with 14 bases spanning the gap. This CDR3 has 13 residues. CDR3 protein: CANAVRGNYGYTF. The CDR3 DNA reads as TGTGCCAACGCCGTTCGAGGGAACTATGGCTACACCTTC.

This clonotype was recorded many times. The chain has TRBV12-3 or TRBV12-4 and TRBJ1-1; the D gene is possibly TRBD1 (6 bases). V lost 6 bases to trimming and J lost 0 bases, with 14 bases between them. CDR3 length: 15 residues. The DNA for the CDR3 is TGTGCCAGCAGAAAGTGGGGGGCCTTGAACACTGAAGCTTTCTTT. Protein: CASRKWGALNTEAFF.

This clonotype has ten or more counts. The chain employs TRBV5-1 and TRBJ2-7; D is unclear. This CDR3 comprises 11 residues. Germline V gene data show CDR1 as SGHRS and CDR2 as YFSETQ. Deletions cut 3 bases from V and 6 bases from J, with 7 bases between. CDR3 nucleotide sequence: TGCGCCAGCAGCTCTTCGGGCGAGCAGTACTTC. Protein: CASSSSGEQYF.